One and the same sample provided the 28 T cell receptor beta chains below, sequenced in a study of T cells in Graves' hyperthyroidism and ophthalmopathy. Amplification targeted TCR beta CDR3 regions from RNA transcripts. HTBI primers drove first-round RT-PCR of the TCR CDR3. TCRdb re-derived calls from the multiplex PCR reads in MiXCR, one entry per CDR3 protein. There are around 570,000 distinct CDR3 sequences in the sample; about 20% occur only once, and roughly 47% lies in the top ten. The sequencing sample was made of blood. All receptors derive from a man between 35 and 55 years old with Graves' ophthalmopathy.

This clonotype appeared many times. The chain links TRBV20-1 to TRBJ2-5; D may be TRBD2 (6 bases). CDR1 and CDR2 (germline): DFQATT, SNEGSKA (reference sequence). Trimming removed 4 bases at V and 2 bases at J, with 14 bases between. This CDR3 has 14 amino acids. CDR3 sequence reads: CSATPERAQETQYF. CDR3 nucleotides: TGCAGTGCTACCCCGGAGCGGGCACAAGAGACCCAGTACTTC.

This clonotype was recorded a few times. The chain is built from TRBV4-1 and TRBJ2-7, with TRBD1 matching over 7 bases. The V segment lost 1 base and the J segment 2 bases; nucleotides outside the gene matches: 5. CDR3 length equals 15 residues. Germline-derived CDR1 and CDR2 are MGHRA and YSYEKL. CDR3 protein: CASSQVFQGAYEQYF. Written as DNA, the CDR3 is TGCGCCAGCAGCCAAGTCTTCCAGGGGGCCTACGAGCAGTACTTC.

The chain joins TRBV7-9 to TRBJ1-5; perhaps TRBD1 as D (6 bases). The V end was cut by 1 base, the J end by 3 bases, with 10 bases between. This CDR3 spans 15 amino acids. Germline V gives CDR1 SEHNR, CDR2 FQNEAQ (reference sequence). CDR3 in amino acids: CASSLGGDNNQPQHF. The CDR3 nucleotides are TGTGCCAGCAGCTTAGGCGGGGACAACAATCAGCCCCAGCATTTT.

This chain connects TRBV7-9 to TRBJ2-1, with TRBD2 identical over 14 bases. J lost 8 bases, V lost 2 bases, and 11 bases had no gene match. CDR1 and CDR2 (germline): SEHNR, FQNEAQ (reference sequence). This CDR3 region has 18 residues. This chain's CDR3 is CASSLTTGTSGRGHEQFF. The CDR3 DNA sequence: TGTGCCAGCAGCTTAACCACCGGGACTAGCGGGAGAGGGCATGAGCAGTTCTTC.

This clonotype was counted only a few times. This chain joins TRBV20-1 and TRBJ2-5; no clear D gene. From germline, CDR1 is DFQATT and CDR2 SNEGSKA (reference sequence). The CDR3 has 12 residues. V dropped 4 bases and J dropped 0 bases, with 6 bases sitting between them. CDR3 sequence: CSATAYQETQYF. In nucleotides, the CDR3 is TGCAGTGCTACGGCGTACCAAGAGACCCAGTACTTC.

This clonotype was seen ten or more times. The rearrangement uses TRBV28 and TRBJ2-7; possibly TRBD2 for D (5 bases). The ends were cut back, 6 bases at V and 3 bases at J, with 18 bases in the middle. CDR3 size: 15 residues. The germline V gene has CDR1 MDHEN and CDR2 SYDVKM. CDR3 region: CASSPTSAGDYEQYF. The CDR3 nucleotides are TGTGCCAGCAGCCCTACGTCGGCGGGCGACTACGAGCAGTACTTC.

V is TRBV20-1 and J is TRBJ2-1; 7 bases line up with TRBD2. The CDR3 totals 14 residues. The V and J ends lost 1 base and 7 bases, in that order; junction bases with no gene match: 7. Germline values: CDR1 DFQATT, CDR2 SNEGSKA (reference sequence). This CDR3 reads CSARGGRFENEQFF. The CDR3 DNA follows: TGCAGTGCTAGAGGCGGGAGATTTGAGAATGAGCAGTTCTTC.

This clonotype was found a few times. The rearrangement links TRBV13 to TRBJ1-4; 9 nucleotides match TRBD1. CDR3 length equals 14 residues. V shed 3 bases, J shed 5 bases, and the junction held 1 base outside the gene matches. CDR1 and CDR2 from the germline V gene are PRHDT and FYEKMQ (reference sequence). The CDR3 region has the DNA TGTGCCAGCAGCTTCACAGGGGGCAATGAAAAACTGTTTTTT. As protein: CASSFTGGNEKLFF.

Comments on this clonotype: A much larger clone lies one base from this, so it may be a read error. This sequence joins TRBV11-2 and TRBJ1-1; no clear D. Trimming cost V 4 bases and J 6 bases, with 9 bases left between them. Per the germline V gene, CDR1 is SGHAT and CDR2 is FQNNGV. This CDR3 is 12 amino acids long. CDR3: CASSSWISEAFF. In nucleotides, the CDR3 is TGTGCCAGCAGCTCATGGATCTCTGAAGCTTTCTTT.

The chain carries TRBV5-5 and TRBJ2-5; TRBD2 agrees at 13 bases. V was pared by 3 bases and J by 1 base, with 6 bases of the junction left unmatched. Germline-derived CDR1 and CDR2 are SGHKS and YYEKEE (reference sequence). The CDR3 totals 17 residues. In nucleotides, the CDR3 is TGTGCCAGCAGCTCCCGGACTAGCGGGGGACTCCAAGAGACCCAGTACTTC. Protein product: CASSSRTSGGLQETQYF.

This clonotype was observed many times. This chain joins TRBV28 and TRBJ2-3; 10 bases line up with TRBD2. Trimming removed 2 bases from V and 4 bases from J; junction bases left unmatched: 12. CDR1 is MDHEN and CDR2 is SYDVKM in the germline V gene. This CDR3 spans 18 amino acids. CDR3 region: CASSLKDLAGVGADTQYF. For the CDR3, the DNA is TGTGCCAGCAGTTTAAAGGATCTAGCGGGAGTGGGGGCAGATACGCAGTATTTT.

The rearrangement uses TRBV14 and TRBJ2-1; 9 nucleotides agree with TRBD2. This CDR3 has 16 amino acids. V dropped 2 bases and J dropped 4; count of bases not matched to a gene: 6. The germline gives CDR1 SGHDN, CDR2 FVKESK. The CDR3 sequence: CASSQLAGVRYNEQFF. In nucleotides, the CDR3 is TGTGCCAGCAGCCAATTAGCGGGAGTACGGTACAATGAGCAGTTCTTC.

J is TRBJ2-1 and V is TRBV7-3; 14 bases agree with TRBD2. The CDR3 is made up of 15 amino acids. V shed 5 bases, J shed 9 bases, and the junction held 6 bases outside the gene matches. Germline loops: CDR1 SGHTA, CDR2 FQGTGA. DNA for the CDR3: TGTGCCAGCAGCCCGGGACTAGCGGGAGAGCGTGAGCAGTTCTTC. This encodes CASSPGLAGEREQFF. Full variable domain (remainder filled in from reference TRBV7-3 and TRBJ2-1): GAGVSQTPSNKVTEKGKYVELRCDPISGHTALYWYRQSLGQGPEFLIYFQGTGAADDSGLPNDRFFAVRPEGSVSTLKIQRTERGDSAVYLCASSPGLAGEREQFFGPGTRLTVL.

Many counts were recorded for this clonotype. The V gene is TRBV2, the J gene TRBJ2-7; tentatively, D is TRBD1 or TRBD2 (5 bases each). Germline CDR1 is SNHLY and CDR2 is FYNNEI. V dropped 8 bases and J dropped 0 bases, with 20 bases sitting between them. The CDR3 covers 16 residues. CDR3 nucleotide sequence: TGTGCCAGCCGGGGCTTACCAGGACTCAGCTCCTACGAGCAGTACTTC. Translating gives CASRGLPGLSSYEQYF.

This clonotype was detected ten times or more. The chain has TRBV3-1 and TRBJ1-3; D is unresolved. Germline assignment: CDR1 LGHDT and CDR2 YNNKEL (reference sequence). This CDR3 is 17 amino acids long. V was clipped by 3 bases and J by 0 bases, with 15 bases between them. The CDR3 is CASSQPWDLVSGNTIYF. The CDR3 DNA follows: TGTGCCAGCAGCCAGCCTTGGGATCTTGTCTCTGGAAACACCATATATTTT.

J is TRBJ2-2 and V is TRBV18, with 8 bases matching TRBD2. Germline V gives CDR1 KGHSH, CDR2 LQKENI. After removal of 1 base from V and 4 bases from J, the junction contained 5 bases not matched to a gene. The CDR3 totals 16 residues. In DNA, the CDR3 is TGTGCCAGCTCACCACGAGCGGGAGCGGGCACCGGGGAGCTGTTTTTT. The encoded protein is CASSPRAGAGTGELFF.

This clonotype was found a few times. Relative to the germline gene, one junction end is altered; a read error may explain this. The chain carries TRBV7-7 and TRBJ2-7; 7 bases match TRBD1. The germline CDR1 and CDR2 sequences are SSHAT and FNYEAQ (reference sequence). CDR3 length: 15 amino acids. The CDR3 here is CASSPGSPGTAEQYF. CDR3 DNA sequence: TGTGCTAGCAGCCCCGGTTCACCGGGGACAGCAGAGCAGTACTTC.

The sample holds many counts of this clonotype. The rearrangement links TRBV4-1 to TRBJ2-7; no clear D. Germline V gene data show CDR1 as MGHRA and CDR2 as YSYEKL. With 1 base removed from V and 3 bases from J, the gap between germline ends came to 13 bases. This CDR3 has 15 residues. The CDR3 sequence is CASSQAAGWVYEQYF. CDR3 in DNA: TGCGCCAGCAGCCAAGCAGCTGGCTGGGTCTACGAGCAGTACTTC.

This clonotype was counted ten times or more. The V and J genes are TRBV7-9 and TRBJ1-1, with 8 bases aligning to TRBD1. V lost 5 bases, J lost 4 bases, and 6 bases stayed unmatched. Germline V lookup: CDR1 SEHNR, CDR2 FQNEAQ (reference sequence). The CDR3 contains 14 residues. CDR3 coding DNA: TGTGCCAGCAGCCTCGACAGGGGAATCACTGAAGCTTTCTTT. Its translation is CASSLDRGITEAFF.

This rearrangement joins TRBV11-2 to TRBJ2-1; TRBD2 matches 8 bases. The junction had 18 bases not matched to a gene; V was cut back by 8 bases and J by 6 bases. The CDR3 is made up of 17 amino acids. Germline CDR1 SGHAT, CDR2 FQNNGV. CDR3 sequence reads: CASGYPPTGTRGNEQFF. The CDR3 DNA follows: TGTGCCAGCGGATACCCCCCTACCGGGACTAGGGGCAATGAGCAGTTCTTC.

This clonotype came up many times. The chain recombines TRBV5-1 with TRBJ2-1; the match to TRBD1 covers 11 bases. The junction had 4 bases not matched to a gene; V was cut back by 6 bases and J by 2 bases. The V gene's germline CDR1 is SGHRS and CDR2 YFSETQ. CDR3 length equals 15 residues. The CDR3 here is CASNRDRGAYNEQFF. Written as DNA, the CDR3 is TGCGCCAGCAACCGGGACAGGGGGGCCTACAATGAGCAGTTCTTC.

This clonotype was detected many times. This chain uses TRBV3-1 with TRBJ1-5; D is unclear. Germline CDR1 and CDR2: LGHDT and YNNKEL (reference sequence). CDR3 length: 14 residues. V lost 0 bases to trimming and J lost 1 base, with 4 bases between them. CDR3 amino acids: CASSQEGSNQPQHF. CDR3 DNA sequence: TGTGCCAGCAGCCAAGAGGGAAGCAATCAGCCCCAGCATTTT.

This clonotype was picked up many times. V gene TRBV6-2 or TRBV6-3 combines with J gene TRBJ1-1; D gene unclear. The CDR3 sequence is 14 residues long. Per germline, CDR1 MNHEY and CDR2 SVGEGT. Between the trimmed V and J ends, which lost 0 bases and 1 base, there was a span of 6 bases. The CDR3 here is CASSYSNQNTEAFF. The CDR3 DNA reads TGTGCCAGCAGTTACTCGAATCAGAACACTGAAGCTTTCTTT.

This clonotype was counted many times. This chain uses TRBV6-2 or TRBV6-3 with TRBJ2-1; TRBD2 aligns across 15 bases. The ends lost 2 bases at V and 8 bases at J; junction bases unmatched: 7. Germline CDR1 and CDR2: MNHEY and SVGEGT. The CDR3 totals 17 residues. CDR3 sequence reads: CASSYGLGLAGGYEQFF. The CDR3 region has the DNA TGTGCCAGCAGTTACGGTTTGGGACTAGCGGGAGGTTATGAGCAGTTCTTC.

V gene TRBV4-1 combines with J gene TRBJ2-1, with 10 bases identical to TRBD1. Unmatched junction bases numbered 14, after V lost 3 bases and J lost 0 bases. The CDR3 has 20 amino acids. CDR1 and CDR2 from the germline V gene are MGHRA and YSYEKL. CDR3 in amino acids: CASSHLPGQGLDGSYNEQFF. The CDR3 nucleotides read TGCGCCAGCAGCCACCTTCCGGGACAGGGGTTGGATGGCTCCTACAATGAGCAGTTCTTC.

With respect to this clonotype: A much larger clone lies one base from this, so it may be a read error. The CDR3 ends on some other residue instead of the conserved phenylalanine or tryptophan, so this is likely a read error. This chain joins TRBV12-3 or TRBV12-4 and TRBJ2-1; TRBD2 matches 7 bases. Trimming removed 3 bases from V and 2 bases from J; junction bases left unmatched: 4. The CDR3 contains 15 residues. The CDR3 loop is CASSFASGTYNEQFL. CDR3 in DNA: TGTGCCAGCAGTTTTGCTAGCGGTACCTACAATGAGCAGTTCCTC.

The chain links TRBV9 to TRBJ1-2; 8 nucleotides agree with TRBD1. The CDR3 totals 17 residues. Trimming cost V 3 bases and J 3 bases; bases outside gene matches: 13. Germline values: CDR1 SGDLS, CDR2 YYNGEE. As DNA, the CDR3 is TGTGCCAGCAGCGGAGCGACAGGGGAGGTACTGGACTATGGCTACACCTTC. Translation gives CASSGATGEVLDYGYTF.

This clonotype was seen at least ten times. The chain's CDR3 is CASSLAGSQETQYF. In DNA, the CDR3 is TGTGCCAGCAGCTTGGCTGGGTCCCAAGAGACCCAGTACTTC. The rearrangement uses TRBV5-5 and TRBJ2-5; D is uncertain. Trimming removed 0 bases from V and 1 base from J, with 7 bases in between. Looked up from germline, CDR1 is SGHKS and CDR2 is YYEKEE (reference sequence). CDR3 length: 14 residues.